This T cell receptor beta chain was recorded in a study of PD-1 blockade in mismatch repair-deficient tumors. General study points: Tumor-resident clones, often undetectable pretreatment in blood, expanded then contracted after pembrolizumab.

TCRs were sequenced from three patients responding to pembrolizumab. Method: immunoSEQ multiplex PCR; TCRdb's copy keeps in-frame clones and lacks some. The sample lists about 16,000 clones; around 81% were seen once. Worth noting for this clone: Its target is not known.

The input for sequencing was PBMCs, taken 4 weeks after starting pembrolizumab. The origin of this receptor is an adult with mismatch repair-deficient cancer.

The CDR3, as DNA: TGTGCCAGCAGCTTAGTGGTGACAGGGAGTACCACCGGGGAGCTGTTTTTT. Translated: CASSLVVTGSTTGELFF. V is TRBV11-3 and J is TRBJ2-2, with 7 positions matching TRBD1. This CDR3 has 17 residues. CDR1 is SGHNT and CDR2 is YENEEA in the germline V gene. Germline trimming cut 1 base from V and 4 bases from J; bases unmatched to any gene: 9.